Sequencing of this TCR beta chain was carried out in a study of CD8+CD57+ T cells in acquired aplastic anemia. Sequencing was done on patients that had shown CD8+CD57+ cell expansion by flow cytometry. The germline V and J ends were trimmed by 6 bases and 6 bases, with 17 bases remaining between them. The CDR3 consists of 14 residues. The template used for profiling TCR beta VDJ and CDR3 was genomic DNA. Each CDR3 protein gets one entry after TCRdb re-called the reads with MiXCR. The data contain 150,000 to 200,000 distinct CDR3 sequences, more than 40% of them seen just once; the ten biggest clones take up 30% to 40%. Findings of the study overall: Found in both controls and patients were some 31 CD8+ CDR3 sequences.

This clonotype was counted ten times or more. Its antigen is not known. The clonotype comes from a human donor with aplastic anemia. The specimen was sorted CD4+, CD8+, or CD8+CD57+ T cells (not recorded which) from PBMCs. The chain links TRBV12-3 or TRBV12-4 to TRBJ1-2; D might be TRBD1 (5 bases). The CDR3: CASRSTGVWDGYTF. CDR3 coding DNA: TGTGCCAGCAGATCCACGGGGGTCTGGGATGGCTACACCTTC.